Listed here are 18 T cell receptor beta chains from one sample, sequenced in a study of blood T cells in healthy people across ages. Primers used in a second PCR of roughly 7 to 12 cycles were a sample-barcoded 5' primer and a J-beta primer mix. MiXCR, run by TCRdb on the 5' RACE reads, gives a single entry per CDR3 protein. The data contain some 1.5 million distinct CDR3 sequences, less than 45% of them singletons. Sequenced sample: blood. The receptor set was obtained from a woman between 18 and 30 years old in good health.

The rearrangement uses TRBV4-2 and TRBJ2-3; tentative D call: TRBD2 (6 bases). V was trimmed by 0 bases and J by 3 bases, leaving 19 bases between them. The CDR3 consists of 18 residues. Germline V gives CDR1 LGHNA, CDR2 YNFKEQ. The CDR3 is CASSQEEPSERLTDTQYF. The CDR3 bases are TGTGCCAGCAGCCAAGAGGAGCCTAGCGAGAGACTAACAGATACGCAGTATTTT.

The J gene is TRBJ2-1, the V gene TRBV24-1; D is unclear. The germline CDR1 and CDR2 sequences are KGHDR and SFDVKD. Trimming shortened V by 0 bases and J by 5 bases, and 7 bases separated the two germline ends. The CDR3 contains 14 residues. DNA for the CDR3: TGTGCCACCAGTGATTTGCGTCGGGACAATGAGCAGTTCTTC. Protein: CATSDLRRDNEQFF.

This chain links TRBV20-1 with TRBJ2-3; D gene uncertain. The CDR3 extends over 14 amino acids. V gave up 4 bases and J gave up 2 bases, with 13 bases separating them. Germline V gene lookup returns CDR1 DFQATT and CDR2 SNEGSKA (reference sequence). CDR3: CSAMHPLFTDTQYF. Written as DNA, the CDR3 is TGCAGTGCTATGCACCCTCTATTCACAGATACGCAGTATTTT.

The chain employs TRBV2 and TRBJ2-7; 10 bases are a match to TRBD2. The CDR3 extends over 14 amino acids. Unmatched junction bases numbered 3, after V lost 6 bases and J lost 1 base. The germline V gene encodes CDR1 SNHLY and CDR2 FYNNEI. As DNA, the CDR3 is TGTGCCAGCAGGGCTAGCGGGGGTTCCTACGAGCAGTACTTC. Translation gives CASRASGGSYEQYF. Combining the CDR3 with reference TRBV2 and TRBJ2-7 gives the whole variable domain EPEVTQTPSHQVTQMGQEVILRCVPISNHLYFYWYRQILGQKVEFLVSFYNNEISEKSEIFDDQFSVERPDGSNFTLKIRSTKLEDSAMYFCASRASGGSYEQYFGPGTRLTVT.

V gene TRBV7-8 combines with J gene TRBJ2-1; 7 bases map to TRBD1. CDR1 and CDR2 from the germline V gene are SGHVS and FQNEAQ. Trimming removed 4 bases from V and 2 bases from J; junction bases left unmatched: 8. This CDR3 is 16 amino acids long. The DNA of the CDR3 is TGTGCCAGCAGCTACCCACAGGGGACAACCTACAATGAGCAGTTCTTC. Its protein product is CASSYPQGTTYNEQFF.

The CDR3 DNA is TGTGCCAGCAGTTACTCCGCAGACGAGCAGTTCTTC. Amino acid sequence: CASSYSADEQFF. The J gene is TRBJ2-1, the V gene TRBV6-6; no reliable D call. The germline gives CDR1 MNHNY, CDR2 SVGAGI (reference sequence). CDR3 length: 12 residues. Trimming took 0 bases from V and 10 from J, leaving 7 bases between them.

The CDR3 DNA is TGTGCCAGCAGTTCTATTCAGGGCGGCGTCTCCTACAATGAGCAGTTCTTC. The encoded protein is CASSSIQGGVSYNEQFF. The chain combines TRBV28 with TRBJ2-1, with D possibly being TRBD1 (5 bases). Germline CDR1 and CDR2: MDHEN and SYDVKM. V was trimmed by 4 bases and J by 0 bases, leaving 16 bases between them. This CDR3 contains 17 residues.

The table lists this clonotype with a few counts. The chain is built from TRBV6-5 and TRBJ2-1; tentative D call: TRBD2 (6 bases). The CDR3 totals 15 residues. Germline V CDR1 and CDR2: MNHEY, SVGAGI. V gave up 2 bases and J gave up 2 bases, with 10 bases separating them. The CDR3 loop reads CASSYAGTPYNEQFF. Written as DNA, the CDR3 is TGTGCCAGCAGTTACGCCGGGACTCCCTACAATGAGCAGTTCTTC.

In this sample, this clonotype turned up a few times. One junction end disagrees with the germline gene, perhaps due to a read error. The chain couples TRBV20-1 to TRBJ2-1, with TRBD1 identical over 10 bases. Germline V gives CDR1 DFQATT, CDR2 SNEGSKA (reference sequence). The CDR3 runs to 14 residues. CDR3 sequence: CSATSGTGEYEQYF. Written as DNA, the CDR3 is TGCAGTGCTACCTCCGGGACAGGGGAGTATGAGCAGTATTTC.

At least ten counts were recorded for this clonotype. The chain employs TRBV27 and TRBJ2-1; D is uncertain. From germline, CDR1 is MNHEY and CDR2 SMNVEV (reference sequence). V lost 5 bases to trimming and J lost 4 bases, with 21 bases between them. CDR3 length: 17 residues. CDR3: CASSPSSWEASYNEQFF. CDR3 DNA: TGTGCCAGCAGTCCCTCCTCCTGGGAAGCATCATACAATGAGCAGTTCTTC.

The CDR3 DNA follows: TGCAGTGGAAGCAATCAACTCCATGAGCAGTTCTTC. This translates into CSGSNQLHEQFF. The V gene is TRBV20-1, the J gene TRBJ2-1; D is ambiguous. Germline V gene data show CDR1 as DFQATT and CDR2 as SNEGSKA (reference sequence). Trimming stripped 7 bases from V and 8 bases from J, with 15 bases between. The CDR3 totals 12 residues.

In its sample, this clonotype was seen a few times. The V gene is TRBV4-1, the J gene TRBJ2-3; 9 positions agree with TRBD2. This CDR3 spans 17 amino acids. V lost 1 base, J lost 2 bases, and 7 bases stayed unmatched. Germline CDR1 and CDR2: MGHRA and YSYEKL. The CDR3 DNA follows: TGCGCCAGCAGCCAAGGGTCCCTAGCGGGATACACAGATACGCAGTATTTT. It encodes CASSQGSLAGYTDTQYF.

This clonotype was detected a few times. The germline gene is not matched at one end of the junction; a read error may be the cause. The chain combines TRBV7-9 with TRBJ1-4; 9 positions match TRBD1. This CDR3 is built from 15 residues. CDR1 is SEHNR and CDR2 is FQNEAQ in the germline V gene (reference sequence). In DNA, the CDR3 is TGTGCCAGCAGCTTGCCGGGACAGGGAGGCGAAAAGCTGTTTTTT. Its protein product is CASSLPGQGGEKLFF. Filled out from reference TRBV7-9 and TRBJ1-4, the complete variable domain reads DTGVSQNPRHKITKRGQNVTFRCDPISEHNRLYWYRQTLGQGPEFLTYFQNEAQLEKSRLLSDRFSAERPKGSFSTLEIQRTEQGDSAMYLCASSLPGQGGEKLFFGSGTQLSVL.

The chain carries TRBV7-6 and TRBJ1-1; D uncertain. Germline loops: CDR1 SGHVS, CDR2 FNYEAQ. The CDR3 has 14 amino acids. Trimming took 5 bases from V and 1 from J, leaving 11 bases between them. The CDR3 region has the DNA TGTGCCAGCAGCGTAGAGTACACGAACACTGAAGCTTTCTTT. Translating it yields CASSVEYTNTEAFF. Drawing the rest from reference TRBV7-6 and TRBJ1-1, the complete variable domain is GAGVSQSPRYKVTKRGQDVALRCDPISGHVSLYWYRQALGQGPEFLTYFNYEAQQDKSGLPNDRFSAERPEGSISTLTIQRTEQRDSAMYRCASSVEYTNTEAFFGQGTRLTVV.

This clonotype was seen only a few times. J is TRBJ1-2 and V is TRBV6-1; D is undetermined. V was pared by 10 bases and J by 3 bases, with 21 bases between. CDR3 length: 15 residues. Germline V gene lookup returns CDR1 MNHNS and CDR2 SASEGT. CDR3 nucleotide sequence: TGTGCCAACTCCCAAGGCCCAAGGCTAGACTATGGCTACACCTTC. As protein: CANSQGPRLDYGYTF.

The genes are TRBV27 and TRBJ2-7, with 9 positions matching TRBD1. Trimming took 8 bases from V and 4 from J; bases not matched to a gene: 9. The germline V gene has CDR1 MNHEY and CDR2 SMNVEV (reference sequence). This CDR3 contains 14 residues. CDR3 in amino acids: CASQMGTGRYEQYF. Written as DNA, the CDR3 is TGTGCCAGCCAGATGGGGACAGGGAGGTACGAGCAGTACTTC.

The chain has TRBV2 and TRBJ1-2; a possible D gene is TRBD1 (6 bases). V was clipped by 5 bases and J by 7 bases, with 23 bases between them. This CDR3 is 16 amino acids long. CDR1 is SNHLY and CDR2 is FYNNEI in the germline V gene. CDR3 coding DNA: TGTGCCAGCAGTCTCCGACAGGTAGGGGCAGCGAGTGGCTACACCTTC. Encoded protein: CASSLRQVGAASGYTF.

This clonotype was detected a few times. V is TRBV20-1 and J is TRBJ2-3, with D possibly TRBD2 on 6 matching bases. Trimming took 5 bases from V and 1 from J, leaving 13 bases between them. CDR1 is DFQATT and CDR2 is SNEGSKA in the germline V gene (reference sequence). This CDR3 contains 14 residues. In DNA form, the CDR3 reads TGCAGTGCTGGAATGGCTAGCGGCACAGATACGCAGTATTTT. Protein sequence: CSAGMASGTDTQYF.